This TCR beta chain was obtained from a study of post-analysis software for immune sequencing data. Study conclusions and caveats: Controls showed significantly higher normalized Chao1 diversity than did multiple sclerosis patients. Among a handful of TRBV segments more frequent in patients than controls were TRBV5-6, TRBV5-1 and TRBV20-1.

This clonotype has only a few counts. The antigen remains unidentified. The CDR3 consists of 15 residues. Trimming shortened V by 4 bases and J by 1 base, and 13 bases separated the two germline ends. Germline V lookup: CDR1 WSHSY, CDR2 SAAADI. Unique molecular identifiers featured in each of the TCR beta cDNA libraries. Hundreds of thousands of cDNA molecules came from approximately 1 to 10 million T cells. One entry per CDR3 protein results from TCRdb running MiXCR on the PCR reads. The repertoire consists of hundreds of thousands of distinct CDR3 sequences, with approximately 45% occurring once and the leading ten covering roughly 12%.

The chain employs TRBV10-2 and TRBJ2-5, with D unclear. This receptor was identified in a girl under 18 with multiple sclerosis. The sequenced material came from blood. The CDR3 loop is CASSGAVSLQETQYF. The DNA of the CDR3 is TGCGCCAGCAGTGGGGCAGTTAGTCTCCAAGAGACCCAGTACTTC.